The 8 T cell receptor beta chains below all came from one sample that was sequenced in a study of T cells in Graves' hyperthyroidism and ophthalmopathy. Amplification yielded TCR beta CDR3 regions, with RNA transcripts as the source. Primed by the HTBI set, a first-round RT-PCR was run on the TCR CDR3. One entry per CDR3 protein, called by TCRdb with MiXCR from the multiplex PCR reads. The profile shows over 500,000 distinct CDR3 sequences, 14% of them singletons. Sequenced: blood. Receptor source: a woman aged 40 to 55 with Graves' hyperthyroidism.

As to this clonotype: A read error may be the cause here, since a much bigger clone is one base away. The chain has TRBV12-3 or TRBV12-4 and TRBJ1-2, with unresolved D. Trimming cost V 2 bases and J 4 bases, with 11 bases left between them. The CDR3 is 14 amino acids. CDR3 DNA sequence: TGTGCCAGCAGTTTAACCGGCCAGCTCTATGGCTACACCTTC. Translated, it gives CASSLTGQLYGYTF.

This clonotype was observed a handful of times. The J gene is TRBJ1-1, the V gene TRBV7-3; TRBD1 agrees at 8 bases. With 1 base clipped from V and 3 bases from J, the junction kept 13 bases outside the gene matches. Germline CDR1 reads SGHTA; CDR2 reads FQGTGA. The CDR3 extends over 18 amino acids. CDR3 in amino acids: CASSLMGAPTGAHTEAFF. The CDR3 DNA reads TGTGCCAGCAGCTTAATGGGGGCGCCGACAGGGGCCCACACTGAAGCTTTCTTT. Full variable domain (remainder filled in from reference TRBV7-3 and TRBJ1-1): GAGVSQTPSNKVTEKGKYVELRCDPISGHTALYWYRQSLGQGPEFLIYFQGTGAADDSGLPNDRFFAVRPEGSVSTLKIQRTERGDSAVYLCASSLMGAPTGAHTEAFFGQGTRLTVV.

Concerning this clonotype: One end of the junction does not line up with germline, which may come from a read error. The chain recombines TRBV4-1 with TRBJ2-5, with 10 positions matching TRBD1. This CDR3 region has 15 residues. The germline CDR1 and CDR2 sequences are MGHRA and YSYEKL. CDR3 DNA sequence: TGCGCCAGCAGCCAAACAACCGGGACAGGGGATACACCGGACTTC. Translated, it gives CASSQTTGTGDTPDF.

CDR3 residues: CASCAGGQSTGELFF. In nucleotides, the CDR3 is TGTGCCAGCTGTGCGGGAGGGCAAAGCACCGGGGAGCTGTTTTTT. The rearrangement uses TRBV9 and TRBJ2-2; TRBD2 agrees at 9 bases. The CDR3 is made up of 15 amino acids. J gave up 4 bases and V 7 bases, and 8 bases lay outside the gene matches. The germline gives CDR1 SGDLS, CDR2 YYNGEE.

This clonotype was seen repeatedly, ten times or more. The chain carries TRBV3-1 and TRBJ2-7; 7 bases are shared with TRBD2. Trimming at V came to 5 bases and at J to 2 bases, leaving 9 bases not matched to a gene. Germline values: CDR1 LGHDT, CDR2 YNNKEL (reference sequence). CDR3 length: 15 residues. The CDR3 loop is CASSSGVGGAYEQYF. The CDR3 nucleotides are TGTGCCAGCAGCAGCGGGGTTGGAGGGGCCTACGAGCAGTACTTC.

There are many counts of this clonotype. V usage is TRBV3-1 and J usage is TRBJ2-2; D gene ambiguous. The length of the CDR3 is 15 residues. Germline V lookup: CDR1 LGHDT, CDR2 YNNKEL (reference sequence). Between the trimmed V and J ends, which lost 1 base and 4 bases, there was a span of 10 bases. CDR3 in amino acids: CASSQGRSRTGELFF. CDR3 bases: TGTGCCAGCAGCCAAGGTCGGTCCCGCACCGGGGAGCTGTTTTTT.

This chain connects TRBV5-4 to TRBJ2-7, with a tentative D call TRBD1 (6 bases). Looked up from germline, CDR1 is SGHNT and CDR2 is YYREEE (reference sequence). The CDR3 consists of 14 residues. V was cut by 0 bases and J by 5 bases, with 12 bases left in between. As DNA, the CDR3 is TGTGCCAGCAGCTTGGGGACAGTGGCCCACGAGCAGTACTTC. As protein: CASSLGTVAHEQYF.

This clonotype has a count of ten or more. The chain links TRBV7-2 to TRBJ2-7; D is perhaps TRBD2 (6 bases). The germline V and J ends were trimmed by 4 bases and 0 bases, with 16 bases remaining between them. From germline, CDR1 is SGHTA and CDR2 FQGNSA. CDR3 length: 16 amino acids. In DNA form, the CDR3 reads TGTGCCAGCAGCTGGCCCCAAGGGGAGGACTCCTACGAGCAGTACTTC. Its protein is CASSWPQGEDSYEQYF.